Described below is a single T cell receptor (beta chain) sequence and its context. Its antigen is unidentified. With V trimmed by 3 bases and J by 2 bases, 4 bases remained unmatched. Germline loops: CDR1 SGDLS, CDR2 YYNGEE. This CDR3 contains 14 residues. This sample was included in a study of beta chain features in type 1 diabetes. Isolated RNA was reverse transcribed in full, so expressed TCRB transcripts were sequenced. The table came from immunoSEQ multiplex PCR; TCRdb's copy has only in-frame clones and leaves some out. The sample carries 640,000 or so clones, around 15% recorded once. Study-level findings and limits: When Type 1 diabetes patients were examined, their TCRB CDR3s proved moderately but significantly shorter in all four CD4+ subsets. The study notes PCR might favor shorter templates equally in patients and controls.

The V call is TRBV9, the J call TRBJ2-5; 7 bases line up with TRBD1. The sequenced material came from naive CD4+ T cells from blood. The origin of this receptor is a man between 18 and 29 years old with type 1 diabetes. DNA of the CDR3: TGTGCCAGCAGCGCTTACAGGGGACAAGAGACCCAGTACTTC. Its protein is CASSAYRGQETQYF.